Listed below are T cell receptor beta chains from one sample, sequenced in a study of T cell clusters in autoimmune cytopenias. Reprocessing the multiplex PCR reads, TCRdb reports a single entry for every CDR3 protein and omits DNA. This sample's table reports approximately 3,600 distinct CDR3 sequences. Sequenced material: peripheral blood. Every receptor here comes from a human donor with an autoimmune cytopenia, with autoimmune hepatitis or in good health (not recorded which). The CDR3 runs from the conserved cysteine through the conserved F or W. A row's size may be missing; if present it is once, few, many or a size class.

TRBJ1-4 - TRBV12-3/TRBV12-4 CASSRSPGEKLFF
TRBJ1-3 - TRBV12-3/TRBV12-4 CASSVGPGNTIYF
TRBJ2-7 medium-sized TRBV19 CASSSGRAYQGSYEQYF
TRBJ1-1 medium-sized TRBV19 CASSSSGRSNTEAFF
TRBJ2-7 large TRBV5-1 CASSLAQGPYEQYF
TRBJ2-1 medium-sized TRBV5-4 CASSPGRGEQFF
TRBJ2-5 - TRBV7-9 CASSVGVGGGQETQYF
TRBJ1-5 - TRBV4-1 CASSQARDKNQPQHF
TRBJ2-7 medium-sized TRBV20-1 CSARGTSGTYEQYF
TRBJ2-1 - TRBV12-3/TRBV12-4 CASSKRGYSYNEQFF
TRBJ2-1 medium-sized TRBV28 CASKSPPRGINEQFF
TRBJ2-7 medium-sized TRBV27 CASSLRGTNRYEQYF
TRBJ1-2 medium-sized TRBV19 CASSIARANYGYTF
TRBJ2-7 medium-sized TRBV10-3 CAISEFSRKGVFEQYF
TRBJ2-7 medium-sized TRBV19 CASSMRDRAYEQYF
TRBJ2-3 large TRBV11-1 CASRSMVGGIDTQYF
TRBJ2-1 - TRBV7-9 CASTSLAGGPLNEQFF
TRBJ1-6 - TRBV20-1 CSARIGARGPNNSPLHF
TRBJ2-1 medium-sized TRBV7-6 CASSSTVYNEQFF
TRBJ1-4 - TRBV12-3/TRBV12-4 CASSLMTGEKLFF
TRBJ1-1 - TRBV7-2 CASSLEGVGWTEAFF
TRBJ2-3 - TRBV27 CASSLIGDTQYF
TRBJ2-7 medium-sized TRBV5-5 CASSSASYEQYF
TRBJ1-2 - TRBV20-1 CSARDVAPSSDYGYTF
TRBJ2-3 medium-sized TRBV7-2 CASSSLAGTTDTQYF
TRBJ1-1 - TRBV18 CASSPRGNTEAFF
TRBJ1-6 - TRBV5-1 CASSLPGQGASSPLHF
TRBJ2-7 - TRBV6-5 CASSEFRTGDEQYF
TRBJ2-7 - TRBV4-1 CASSLSAGDRGSYEQYF
TRBJ2-7 - TRBV20-1 CSAQGDSYEQYF
TRBJ1-1 medium-sized TRBV19 CASRGDRVPNTEAFF
TRBJ1-5 - TRBV2 CASSEQLPYQPQHF
TRBJ2-3 - TRBV12-5 CASARAETSTDTQYF
TRBJ1-1 medium-sized TRBV19 CASASDRTYTEAFF
TRBJ1-2 - TRBV18 CASSPRDVPPGYTF
TRBJ2-7 - TRBV28 CASSLDLWLRGANEQYF
TRBJ2-5 medium-sized TRBV5-6 CASTQTWAEQETQYF
TRBJ1-2 medium-sized TRBV19 CASSFGARTTSFGSYGYTF
TRBJ1-2 medium-sized TRBV6-1 CASSTVPRTAVWANYGYTF
TRBJ2-5 - TRBV6-5 CASSSRYGPRQETQYF
TRBJ2-3 - TRBV20-1 CSARVFSSGLPPQYF
TRBJ1-6 - TRBV9 CASSVGSGSPLHF
TRBJ2-1 medium-sized TRBV14 CASRSVGIFNLNNEQFF
TRBJ1-5 medium-sized TRBV12-3/TRBV12-4 CASSLGGMGQPQHF
TRBJ2-5 medium-sized TRBV7-2 CASSFRLAGSPEGTQYF
TRBJ2-7 - TRBV12-3/TRBV12-4 CASSLGDGSDSGEQYF
TRBJ2-7 medium-sized TRBV19 CASSIGLTGDTYEQYF
TRBJ2-7 - TRBV28 CASSLKDEQYF
TRBJ2-3 - TRBV20-1 CSARGGDLDGTDTQYF
TRBJ1-2 medium-sized TRBV5-4 CASSLFARGDYGYTF